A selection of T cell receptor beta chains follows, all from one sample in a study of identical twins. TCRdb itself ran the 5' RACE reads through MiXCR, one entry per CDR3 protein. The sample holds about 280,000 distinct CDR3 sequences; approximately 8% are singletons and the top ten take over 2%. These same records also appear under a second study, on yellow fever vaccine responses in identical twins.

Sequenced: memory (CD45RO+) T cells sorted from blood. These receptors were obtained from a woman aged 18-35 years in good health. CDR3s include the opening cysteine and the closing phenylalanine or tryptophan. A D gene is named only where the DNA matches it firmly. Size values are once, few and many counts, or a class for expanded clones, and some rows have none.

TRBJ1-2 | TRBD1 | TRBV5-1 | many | TGCGCCAGCAGCTTGGAAGGCGATTGGACAGGTTCTAACTATGGCTACACCTTC | CASSLEGDWTGSNYGYTF
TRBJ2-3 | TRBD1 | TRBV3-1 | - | TGTGCCAGCAGTCCCCGGGACAGGGGCTTCACAGATACGCAGTATTTT | CASSPRDRGFTDTQYF
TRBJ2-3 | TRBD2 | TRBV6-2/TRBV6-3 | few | TGTGCCAGCAGTGGCAGCGGGAGGGCCTTATTGAGAGATACGCAGTATTTT | CASSGSGRALLRDTQYF
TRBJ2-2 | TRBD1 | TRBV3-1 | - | TGTGCCAGCAGCCGAAGAGGACAGGGGGAGGTGTTTTTT | CASSRRGQGEVFF
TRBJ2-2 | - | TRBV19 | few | TGTGCCAGTATGGACGGGAGCGCGAACACCGGGGAGCTGTTTTTT | CASMDGSANTGELFF
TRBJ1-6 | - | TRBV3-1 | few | TGTGCCAGCAGCCCGGGGACGGAGGCTAATTCACCCCTCCACTTT | CASSPGTEANSPLHF
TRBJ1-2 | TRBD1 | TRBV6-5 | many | TGTGCCAGCAGTTACAAGGGACAGGGGTCCCACGGCTATGGCTACACCTTC | CASSYKGQGSHGYGYTF
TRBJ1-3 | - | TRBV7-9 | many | TGTGCCAGCAGCTCCCCGACGACAGCTTCAGGAAACACCATATATTTT | CASSSPTTASGNTIYF
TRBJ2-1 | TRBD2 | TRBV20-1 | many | TGCAGTGCTATAGTCCTTGACCTAGCGGCCGAGCAGTTCTTC | CSAIVLDLAAEQFF
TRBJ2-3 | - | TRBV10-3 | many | TGTGCCATCAGCACCAACAATGGAGATACGCAGTATTTT | CAISTNNGDTQYF
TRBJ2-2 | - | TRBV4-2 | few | TGTGCCAGCAGCCAAGAAAGGGTCAACACCGGGGAGCTGTTTTTT | CASSQERVNTGELFF
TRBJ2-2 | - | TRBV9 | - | TGTGCCAGCTCCACGGGGGGCCACTCGGGGACCGGGGAGCTGTTTTTT | CASSTGGHSGTGELFF
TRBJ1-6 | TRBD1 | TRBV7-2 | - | TGTGCCAGCAGCGAACAGGGGACGTTTTCACCCCTCCACTTT | CASSEQGTFSPLHF
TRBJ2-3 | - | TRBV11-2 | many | TGTGCCAGCAGCTTTGCCTTCACAGATACGCAGTATTTT | CASSFAFTDTQYF
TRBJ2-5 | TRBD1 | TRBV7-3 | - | TGTGCCAGCAGCCCCTCAGGCAGACAGGGGGAGACCCAGTACTTC | CASSPSGRQGETQYF
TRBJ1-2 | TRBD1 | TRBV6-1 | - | TGTGCCAGCAGTGCCGGACAGGGCTCTAACTATGGCTACACCTTC | CASSAGQGSNYGYTF
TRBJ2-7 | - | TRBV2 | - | TGTGCCAGCAGTGAACGCCCTGGGTTCTCTTCCTACTACGAGCAGTACTTC | CASSERPGFSSYYEQYF
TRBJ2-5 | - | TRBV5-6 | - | TGTGCCAGCAGCTTGGAGATCGTCCAAGAGACCCAGTACTTC | CASSLEIVQETQYF
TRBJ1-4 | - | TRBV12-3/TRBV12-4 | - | TGTGCCAGCCAGGTGTTGAGGGAAAAACTGTTTTTT | CASQVLREKLFF
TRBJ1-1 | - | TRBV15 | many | TGTGCCACCCGAGGGGGGAGGGGAAGCACTGAAGCTTTCTTT | CATRGGRGSTEAFF
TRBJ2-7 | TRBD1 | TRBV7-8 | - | TGTGCCAGCAGCCTAGGGGGCCAAGGTGTTGACGAGCAGTACTTC | CASSLGGQGVDEQYF
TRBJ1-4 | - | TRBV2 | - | TGTGCCAGCATAGGGACGGACCTTAATGAAAAACTGTTTTTT | CASIGTDLNEKLFF
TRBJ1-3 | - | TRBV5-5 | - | TGTGCCAGCAGCTTGCTCCAGTCCAGGGGTTCTGGAAACACCATATATTTT | CASSLLQSRGSGNTIYF
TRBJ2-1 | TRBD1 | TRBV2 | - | TGTGCCAGCACCGACAGGCAGGGGGCACATGAGCAGTTCTTC | CASTDRQGAHEQFF
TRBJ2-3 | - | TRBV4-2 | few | TGTGCCAGCAGCCAAGATTGGAGGGGGGGCGGGTCAGATACGCAGTATTTT | CASSQDWRGGGSDTQYF
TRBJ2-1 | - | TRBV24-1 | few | TGTGCCACCAGTGTTTACAATGAGCAGTTCTTC | CATSVYNEQFF
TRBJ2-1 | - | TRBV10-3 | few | TGTGCCTCTTTTCCTACGGGACTCCCTTTGCTTGAGCAGTTCTTC | CASFPTGLPLLEQFF
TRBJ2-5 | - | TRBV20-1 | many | TGCAGTGCTAGGGGTGTAGCGGAGCCACAAGAGACCCAGTACTTC | CSARGVAEPQETQYF
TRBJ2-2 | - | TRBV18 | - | TGTGCCAGCTCACCGGAGGGCCTCGGCACCGGGGAGCTGTTTTTT | CASSPEGLGTGELFF
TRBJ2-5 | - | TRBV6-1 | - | TGTGCCAGCAGTGTGTGGGGCCCGAGTGTGGGGACCCAGTACTTC | CASSVWGPSVGTQYF
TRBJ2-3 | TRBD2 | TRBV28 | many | TGTGCCAGCAAAAAGCGGGAAGGACCAGATACGCAGTATTTT | CASKKREGPDTQYF
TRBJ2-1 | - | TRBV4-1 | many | TGCGCCAGCAGCCAAGATCCCGGCTTGGGCTCCTACAATGAGCAGTTCTTC | CASSQDPGLGSYNEQFF
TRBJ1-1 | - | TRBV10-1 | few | TGCGCCAGCAGGGACAGCATGAACACTGAAGCTTTCTTT | CASRDSMNTEAFF
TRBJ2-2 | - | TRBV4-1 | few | TGCGCCAGCAGCCAAGATGGTTGGGGGTCCGGGGAGCTGTTTTTT | CASSQDGWGSGELFF
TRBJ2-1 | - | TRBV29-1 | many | TGCAGCGTCCTTGAGTATGCAGGGGCCATGAGTAACAATGAGCAGTTCTTC | CSVLEYAGAMSNNEQFF
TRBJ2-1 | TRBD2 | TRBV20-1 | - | TGCAGTGCTAGTGATCTAGCGGGGACCTCCGGAGTTGAGCAGTTCTTC | CSASDLAGTSGVEQFF
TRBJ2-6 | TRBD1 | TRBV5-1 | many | TGCGCCAGCAGCTTGGTTATATACTTCGGGACAGGGGCATCTGGGGCCAACGTCCTGACTTTC | CASSLVIYFGTGASGANVLTF
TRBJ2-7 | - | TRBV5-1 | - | TGCGCCAGCAGCTTACACGCTAACTCCTACGAGCAGTACTTC | CASSLHANSYEQYF
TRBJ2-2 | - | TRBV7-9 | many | TGTGCCAGCAGCTTACCCGCAGGGGCCGGGGAGCTGTTTTTT | CASSLPAGAGELFF
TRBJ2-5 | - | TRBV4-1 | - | TGCGCCAGCAGCCAAGGTGGCTCTATAGTGGAGACCCAGTACTTC | CASSQGGSIVETQYF
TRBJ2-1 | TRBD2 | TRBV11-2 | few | TGTGCCAGCGCGACCGGGGGGGCCTCCTACAATGAGCAGTTCTTC | CASATGGASYNEQFF
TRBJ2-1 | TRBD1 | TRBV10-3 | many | TGTGCCATCAGTGGGACAGGGTTTAATGAGCAGTTCTTC | CAISGTGFNEQFF
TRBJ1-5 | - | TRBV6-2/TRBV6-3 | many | TGTGCCACAGGGCAGTCTAATCAGCCCCAGCATTTT | CATGQSNQPQHF
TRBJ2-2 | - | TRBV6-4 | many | TGTGCCAGCAGTGACGGGAAGGACACCGGGGAGCTGTTTTTT | CASSDGKDTGELFF
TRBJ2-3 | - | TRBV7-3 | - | TGTGCCAGCAGCTTAACGTTTCACAGCACAGATACGCAGTATTTT | CASSLTFHSTDTQYF
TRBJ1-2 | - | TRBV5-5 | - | TGTGCCAGCAGCCGGACGGAACCTGGTTATGGCTACACCTTC | CASSRTEPGYGYTF
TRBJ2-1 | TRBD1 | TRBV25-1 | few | TGTGCCAGCAGTGCTCCGGACAGGGGGGCCTACAATGAGCAGTTCTTC | CASSAPDRGAYNEQFF
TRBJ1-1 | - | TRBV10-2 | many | TGCGCCAGCCTGGACCTCCTTACAGCTTTCTTT | CASLDLLTAFF
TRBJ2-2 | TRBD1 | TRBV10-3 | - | TGTGCCATCAGAGGGACAGGGGTGAACACCGGGGAGCTGTTTTTT | CAIRGTGVNTGELFF
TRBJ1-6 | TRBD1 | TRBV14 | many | TGTGCCAGCAGCCCTCCGGACAGGGGAAACCTTAGCTCCTATAATTCACCCCTCCACTTT | CASSPPDRGNLSSYNSPLHF
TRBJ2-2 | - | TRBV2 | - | TGTGCCAGCAGCGGTTCCGTCTACACCGGGGAGCTGTTTTTT | CASSGSVYTGELFF
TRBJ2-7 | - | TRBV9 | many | TGTGCCAGCAGCGTCCAGGGCGACGAGCAGTACTTC | CASSVQGDEQYF
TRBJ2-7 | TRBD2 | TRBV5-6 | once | TGTGCCAGCAGCTACCCCGGCGGGAGGGTCGTCGAGCAGTACTTC | CASSYPGGRVVEQYF
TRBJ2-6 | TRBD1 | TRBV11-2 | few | TGTGCCAGCAGCTCCCCCAGGGGGTCTGGGGCCAACGTCCTGACTTTC | CASSSPRGSGANVLTF